Shown below are 17 T cell receptor beta chains from a single sample sequenced in a study of CD8+ T cells in alopecia areata. Treatment noted: oral pan-JAK inhibitor, 5-10 mg twice daily. The authors extracted RNA and reverse transcribed it into cDNA as the sequencing template. Method: immunoSEQ multiplex PCR; TCRdb's copy keeps in-frame clones and lacks some. The data contain some 120,000 clones, over 60% of them singletons. This sample comprised CD4+ T cells sorted from blood, obtained at week 4, from a patient treated with tofacitinib. The origin of the receptors is a human donor with alopecia areata.

This clone was counted once. This chain links TRBV28 with TRBJ2-7; D is perhaps TRBD1 (5 bases). The CDR3 covers 13 residues. The ends were cut back, 2 bases at V and 6 bases at J, with 11 bases in the middle. Germline-derived CDR1 and CDR2 are MDHEN and SYDVKM. CDR3 in DNA: TGTGCCAGCAGTTTACTGGGGCCGGTCGAGCAGTACTTC. Protein: CASSLLGPVEQYF.

The rearrangement links TRBV7-2 to TRBJ2-7; maybe TRBD2 (6 bases). Per the germline V gene, CDR1 is SGHTA and CDR2 is FQGNSA. This CDR3 region has 12 residues. Trimming pared 6 bases from V and 5 bases from J, leaving 11 bases between. The CDR3 spells CASRTASDEQYF. The DNA of the CDR3 is TGTGCCAGCAGGACCGCTAGCGACGAGCAGTACTTC.

The chain is built from TRBV6-5 and TRBJ1-2; unclear D gene. Deletions cut 4 bases from V and 7 bases from J, with 10 bases between. This CDR3 spans 12 amino acids. From germline, CDR1 is MNHEY and CDR2 SVGAGI. The CDR3 DNA reads TGTGCCAGCAGTTCCCCCCAAGTTGGCTACACCTTC. Translation gives CASSSPQVGYTF.

Here the CDR3 DNA reads TGTGCCAGCAGCCCGATTAGCGGAAACTCCAGAGATACGCAGTATTTT. As protein: CASSPISGNSRDTQYF. The chain joins TRBV28 to TRBJ2-3, with D maybe TRBD2 (6 bases). V lost 6 bases and J 5 bases, leaving 21 bases between the germline ends. The CDR3 has 16 amino acids. The V gene's germline CDR1 is MDHEN and CDR2 SYDVKM. The variable domain in full, with the rest retrieved from reference TRBV28 and TRBJ2-3, is DVKVTQSSRYLVKRTGEKVFLECVQDMDHENMFWYRQDPGLGLRLIYFSYDVKMKEKGDIPEGYSVSREKKERFSLILESASTNQTSMYLCASSPISGNSRDTQYFGPGTRLTVL.

The CDR3 reads CASSWGNQETQYF. CDR3 coding DNA: TGTGCCAGCAGTTGGGGAAATCAAGAGACCCAGTACTTC. This chain uses TRBV25-1 with TRBJ2-5; D ambiguous. This CDR3 is 13 amino acids long. The ends were cut back, 5 bases at V and 2 bases at J, with 9 bases in the middle. Germline loops: CDR1 MGHDK, CDR2 SYGVNS.

V gene TRBV2 combines with J gene TRBJ2-5, with D uncertain. Germline loops: CDR1 SNHLY, CDR2 FYNNEI. The CDR3 contains 12 residues. Trimming pared 6 bases from V and 5 bases from J, leaving 10 bases between. CDR3: CASSRGSETQYF. The CDR3 nucleotides are TGTGCCAGCAGCCGTGGGTCGGAGACCCAGTACTTC.

V is TRBV5-4 and J is TRBJ1-2; 8 nucleotides agree with TRBD1. V lost 2 bases, J lost 4 bases, and 7 bases stayed unmatched. This CDR3 has 15 residues. Germline V lookup: CDR1 SGHNT, CDR2 YYREEE (reference sequence). This chain's CDR3 is CASSLRGQGGYGYTF. In nucleotides, the CDR3 is TGTGCCAGCAGCTTAAGAGGACAGGGAGGCTATGGCTACACCTTC. Based on the CDR3 plus reference TRBV5-4 and TRBJ1-2, the full variable domain is ETGVTQSPTHLIKTRGQQVTLRCSSQSGHNTVSWYQQALGQGPQFIFQYYREEENGRGNFPPRFSGLQFPNYSSELNVNALELDDSALYLCASSLRGQGGYGYTFGSGTRLTVV.

The chain combines TRBV7-3 with TRBJ2-1; D not certain. Germline values: CDR1 SGHTA, CDR2 FQGTGA. The CDR3 consists of 17 residues. Between the trimmed V and J ends, which lost 1 base and 0 bases, there was a span of 13 bases. The DNA of the CDR3 is TGTGCCAGCAGCTTAAACCCCACCCCTAGCTCCTACAATGAGCAGTTCTTC. This translates into CASSLNPTPSSYNEQFF. Drawing the rest from reference TRBV7-3 and TRBJ2-1, the complete variable domain is GAGVSQTPSNKVTEKGKYVELRCDPISGHTALYWYRQSLGQGPEFLIYFQGTGAADDSGLPNDRFFAVRPEGSVSTLKIQRTERGDSAVYLCASSLNPTPSSYNEQFFGPGTRLTVL.

The rearrangement uses TRBV29-1 and TRBJ2-5; 8 bases map to TRBD2. V was clipped by 6 bases and J by 5 bases; unmatched bases: 8. This CDR3 is 13 amino acids long. Germline CDR1 reads SQVTM; CDR2 reads ANQGSEA. The CDR3 nucleotides are TGCAGCGTCCAGGGAGCGGGGGCTGAGACCCAGTACTTC. Residues: CSVQGAGAETQYF.

J is TRBJ2-7 and V is TRBV4-3; D unclear. Germline V CDR1 and CDR2: LGHNA, YSLEER. This CDR3 is built from 13 residues. The V gene lost 1 base and the J gene lost 7 bases, with 11 bases spanning the gap. CDR3 DNA sequence: TGCGCCAGCAGCCAAGGAATGACGGAGGAGCAGTACTTC. This codes for CASSQGMTEEQYF.

The sample holds a few counts of this clone. CDR3 in amino acids: CASSQMIASYEQYF. DNA of the CDR3: TGCGCCAGCAGCCAAATGATAGCCTCCTACGAGCAGTACTTC. The chain combines TRBV4-3 with TRBJ2-7; D is undetermined. Looked up from germline, CDR1 is LGHNA and CDR2 is YSLEER. Trimming removed 2 bases from V and 0 bases from J, with 8 bases in between. This CDR3 has 14 amino acids.

This chain links TRBV1 with TRBJ2-5. TRBV1 is flagged as a pseudogene. CDR3 length equals 16 residues. For the CDR3, the DNA is TGCACCAGCAGCCAAGATCGTAGGGTAGTAGGAGAGACCCAGTACTTC. Translating it yields CTSSQDRRVVGETQYF.

There are a few counts of this clone. This rearrangement joins TRBV5-6 to TRBJ2-5; D is ambiguous. Trimming took 3 bases from V and 7 from J, leaving 7 bases between them. Germline V gene sequence: CDR1 SGHDT, CDR2 YYEEEE. CDR3 length: 11 amino acids. CDR3 sequence (DNA): TGTGCCAGCAGCTCCAGAGTGACCCAGTACTTC. Its translation: CASSSRVTQYF.

This clone was observed a few times. The chain employs TRBV30 and TRBJ2-6; possible D gene TRBD1, 5 bases. Germline CDR1 is GTSNPN and CDR2 is SVGIG (reference sequence). The CDR3 contains 13 residues. The V end was cut by 4 bases, the J end by 3 bases, with 7 bases between. The CDR3 region has the DNA TGTGCCTGGACAGGGAATGGGGCCAACGTCCTGACTTTC. As protein: CAWTGNGANVLTF.

As regards this clone: Distinct nucleotide sequences in the sample also encode this CDR3. This chain uses TRBV30 with TRBJ2-5; D remains ambiguous. Trimming removed 0 bases at V and 4 bases at J, with 3 bases between. CDR1 is GTSNPN, CDR2 SVGIG, per germline (reference sequence). This CDR3 is built from 11 residues. The CDR3: CAWSVRETQYF. CDR3 sequence (DNA): TGTGCCTGGAGTGTACGAGAGACCCAGTACTTC.

This clone was observed a handful of times. The chain carries TRBV25-1 and TRBJ2-1; 9 bases agree with TRBD2. The germline V gene has CDR1 MGHDK and CDR2 SYGVNS. This CDR3 is 14 amino acids long. V shed 7 bases and J 6 bases; nucleotides not matched to a gene: 7. The CDR3 spells CASIASGKVNEQFF. CDR3 DNA: TGTGCCAGCATAGCTAGCGGGAAAGTCAATGAGCAGTTCTTC.

This chain links TRBV7-9 with TRBJ2-7; TRBD1 matches 10 bases. Per germline, CDR1 SEHNR and CDR2 FQNEAQ (reference sequence). The CDR3 contains 16 residues. Trimming removed 5 bases from V and 5 bases from J; junction bases left unmatched: 12. CDR3 sequence: CASSRRRDRGLHEQYF. The CDR3 nucleotides read TGTGCCAGCAGCAGACGCCGGGACAGGGGTCTCCACGAGCAGTACTTC.